The 24 T cell receptor beta chains reported below all come from one sample, sequenced in a study of shared clonotypes between healthy human individuals (dated by TCRdb to 2020 to 2021). Library prep was done by the immunoSEQ multiplex PCR assay. In its TCRdb copy, this immuneACCESS table keeps in-frame sequences only and misses some clones. Where compared with another copy, unresolved V genes explain less than half of these, and the others have no known cause. For this sample there are a few million clones; 80% to 95% appear just once. The ten largest clones capture about 0.41% of the sample. The source material was naive CD4+ T cells from PBMCs. The cell subset or site label for this specimen denotes: CD45RA+ positively selected. These TCRs come from a man aged 18 to 30 in good health. Some clones in this sample may be carry-over from other donors' samples.

A word on this clone: Additional DNA sequences in this sample encode the identical CDR3. CDR3 sequence reads: CASSLGGSSYEQYF. The CDR3 region has the DNA TGCGCCAGCAGCTTGGGGGGGAGCTCCTACGAGCAGTACTTC. The rearrangement joins TRBV5-1 to TRBJ2-7; perhaps D is TRBD1 or TRBD2 (5 bases each). V lost 0 bases and J lost 0, with 7 bases in between. The CDR3 loop spans 14 amino acids. The germline V gene encodes CDR1 SGHRS and CDR2 YFSETQ.

A few counts support this clone. The chain has TRBV12-5 and TRBJ1-5; D is undetermined. Trimming cost V 0 bases and J 5 bases, with 17 bases left between them. CDR3 length equals 17 residues. Per germline, CDR1 LGHNT and CDR2 FRNRAP. CDR3 nucleotides: TGTGCTAGTGGTTTGGTAGGGAGGGCCCTGTCAGATCAGCCCCAGCATTTT. It codes for CASGLVGRALSDQPQHF.

The V and J genes are TRBV19 and TRBJ2-5; TRBD2 agrees at 12 bases. This CDR3 has 16 amino acids. Germline V CDR1 and CDR2: LNHDA, SQIVND (reference sequence). Trimming cost V 2 bases and J 7 bases; bases outside gene matches: 8. The CDR3 DNA follows: TGTGCCAGTAGTATAAATCTAGCGGGAGGGCCAGCGACCCAGTACTTC. Its translation: CASSINLAGGPATQYF.

DNA of the CDR3: TGTGCCAGCAGTTACTCGTACGGCAACAGCGGCTATGGCTACACCTTC. Translation gives CASSYSYGNSGYGYTF. V usage is TRBV6-5 and J usage is TRBJ1-2; D gene uncertain. With 0 bases removed from V and 4 bases from J, the gap between germline ends came to 15 bases. Per germline, CDR1 MNHEY and CDR2 SVGAGI. The CDR3 length is 16 residues.

The V and J genes are TRBV28 and TRBJ1-1, with D possibly matching TRBD1 (5 bases). This CDR3 region has 16 residues. Germline lookup yields CDR1 MDHEN and CDR2 SYDVKM. The V and J ends lost 2 bases and 1 base respectively, with 14 bases between them. CDR3 bases: TGTGCCAGCAGTTTACCCCGACCGGGGGGGAACACTGAAGCTTTCTTT. This encodes CASSLPRPGGNTEAFF.

This chain uses TRBV28 with TRBJ1-5; TRBD1 matches 7 bases. The CDR3 is made up of 17 amino acids. CDR1 and CDR2 from the germline V gene are MDHEN and SYDVKM. V trimming: 5 bases; J trimming: 0 bases; junction bases outside the gene matches: 10. This CDR3 reads CASSTGQTLYSNQPQHF. The CDR3 DNA follows: TGTGCCAGCAGTACGGGACAGACTCTATATAGCAATCAGCCCCAGCATTTT.

The chain carries TRBV19 and TRBJ2-1; D might be TRBD1 or TRBD2, each matching 7 bases. CDR1 is LNHDA and CDR2 is SQIVND in the germline V gene (reference sequence). The length of the CDR3 is 17 residues. Trimming left V 7 bases short and J 4 bases short, with 23 bases between. DNA for the CDR3: TGTGCCAGTACCATCCAGGGGGTAGCGGGCCCTTACAATGAGCAGTTCTTC. Residues: CASTIQGVAGPYNEQFF.

This clone occurred once. Given a much more abundant clone one base away, this may be a read error. The chain joins TRBV28 to TRBJ1-1, with D unresolved. This CDR3 is built from 11 residues. CDR1 is MDHEN and CDR2 is SYDVKM in the germline V gene. The CDR3 reads CASSLKTEAFF. In DNA form, the CDR3 reads TGTGCCAGCAGTTTGAAAACTGAAGCTTTCTTT.

CDR3: CASSVEEVNEQFF. CDR3 bases: TGTGCCAGCAGCGTTGAGGAAGTGAATGAGCAGTTCTTC. This chain joins TRBV9 and TRBJ2-1; D unresolved. In germline, CDR1 is SGDLS, CDR2 YYNGEE. The V and J ends lost 2 bases and 7 bases respectively, with 10 bases between them. The CDR3 has 13 amino acids.

This clone was counted a few times. The sample has other DNA sequences that encode this CDR3 too. The V call is TRBV18, the J call TRBJ2-3; D is uncertain. Germline V gives CDR1 KGHSH, CDR2 LQKENI. This CDR3 has 14 residues. Trimming took 2 bases from V and 0 from J, leaving 6 bases between them. Written as DNA, the CDR3 is TGTGCCAGCTCACCAGGGCCAAGCACAGATACGCAGTATTTT. Translating it yields CASSPGPSTDTQYF.

The CDR3 sequence is CASSLPAGVSNEQFF. As DNA, the CDR3 is TGCGCCAGCAGCTTACCAGCGGGAGTTAGCAATGAGCAGTTCTTC. The chain is built from TRBV5-1 and TRBJ2-1; 8 nucleotides align to TRBD2. CDR3 length equals 15 residues. Per the germline V gene, CDR1 is SGHRS and CDR2 is YFSETQ. The ends lost 2 bases at V and 6 bases at J; junction bases unmatched: 7.

The table lists this clone with a count of one. The chain is built from TRBV30 and TRBJ1-2; D is undetermined. The CDR3 sequence is 14 residues long. Germline CDR1 and CDR2: GTSNPN and SVGIG (reference sequence). V was trimmed by 6 bases and J by 8 bases, leaving 22 bases between them. CDR3 region: CACKGTAPMRGYTF. The DNA of the CDR3 is TGTGCCTGCAAAGGAACAGCCCCCATGAGGGGCTACACCTTC.

This chain links TRBV19 with TRBJ1-5, with 7 bases identical to TRBD1. The germline gives CDR1 LNHDA, CDR2 SQIVND (reference sequence). The ends lost 3 bases at V and 9 bases at J; junction bases unmatched: 11. The CDR3 covers 15 residues. CDR3: CASSMRGTVDWPQHF. The CDR3 DNA is TGTGCCAGTAGTATGCGAGGGACAGTGGATTGGCCCCAGCATTTT.

This clone is a singleton in its sample. The chain has TRBV7-3 and TRBJ1-3, with unresolved D. CDR1 and CDR2 from the germline V gene are SGHTA and FQGTGA. This CDR3 spans 16 amino acids. V was clipped by 4 bases and J by 0 bases, with 13 bases between them. DNA for the CDR3: TGTGCCAGCAGCTCGATTCGAGTTTTCTCTGGAAACACCATATATTTT. Protein: CASSSIRVFSGNTIYF.

Comment on this clone: The same CDR3 is also encoded by other DNA sequences in this sample. The chain joins TRBV11-3 to TRBJ1-1; D is unresolved. CDR1 is SGHNT and CDR2 is YENEEA in the germline V gene. The ends were cut back, 0 bases at V and 0 bases at J, with 5 bases in the middle. The CDR3 spans 14 residues. The CDR3 DNA follows: TGTGCCAGCAGCTTAGATCACATGAACACTGAAGCTTTCTTT. Its translation is CASSLDHMNTEAFF.

The V gene is TRBV11-2, the J gene TRBJ1-4; no firm D call. The CDR3 runs 14 residues. The germline CDR1 and CDR2 sequences are SGHAT and FQNNGV. Trimming left V 6 bases short and J 8 bases short, with 16 bases between. CDR3 residues: CASRMGGSGEKLFF. DNA of the CDR3: TGTGCCAGCAGGATGGGAGGAAGCGGAGAAAAACTGTTTTTT.

On this clone itself: This sample includes further DNA sequences coding for the same CDR3. This chain joins TRBV7-3 and TRBJ1-1; no reliable D call. Germline assignment: CDR1 SGHTA and CDR2 FQGTGA. Between the trimmed V and J ends, which lost 0 bases and 5 bases, there was a span of 7 bases. This CDR3 comprises 13 residues. CDR3 coding DNA: TGTGCCAGCAGCTTAACCCGGGTAACTGAAGCTTTCTTT. Encoded protein: CASSLTRVTEAFF. The whole variable domain, remainder taken from reference TRBV7-3 and TRBJ1-1, is GAGVSQTPSNKVTEKGKYVELRCDPISGHTALYWYRQSLGQGPEFLIYFQGTGAADDSGLPNDRFFAVRPEGSVSTLKIQRTERGDSAVYLCASSLTRVTEAFFGQGTRLTVV.

The genes are TRBV19 and TRBJ1-2, with D perhaps matching TRBD1 (6 bases). V shed 9 bases and J shed 7 bases, with 18 bases lying between them. CDR1 LNHDA and CDR2 SQIVND come from the germline V gene (reference sequence). CDR3 length: 13 amino acids. CDR3 coding DNA: TGTGCCAGCAGCGGCAGGGGCCAGGGTGGCTACACCTTC. This codes for CASSGRGQGGYTF.

The V call is TRBV5-1, the J call TRBJ1-4; 7 nucleotides agree with TRBD1. Germline values: CDR1 SGHRS, CDR2 YFSETQ. The CDR3 contains 17 residues. Losses at the gene ends were 3 bases for V and 4 bases for J; bases not matched to a gene: 12. The CDR3 region is CASSWTGSSLGNEKLFF. Here the CDR3 DNA reads TGCGCCAGCAGCTGGACAGGATCTAGTTTGGGTAATGAAAAACTGTTTTTT.

This chain connects TRBV6-5 to TRBJ1-1; D perhaps matches TRBD1 (6 bases). Germline V gene lookup returns CDR1 MNHEY and CDR2 SVGAGI. The CDR3 loop spans 13 amino acids. V lost 6 bases and J 4 bases, leaving 12 bases between the germline ends. The CDR3, as DNA: TGTGCCAGCAGACAGGGTACAGTCACTGAAGCTTTCTTT. Protein: CASRQGTVTEAFF.

The V and J genes are TRBV18 and TRBJ1-2, with D hard to call. Looked up from germline, CDR1 is KGHSH and CDR2 is LQKENI. The CDR3 has 13 amino acids. V lost 3 bases and J 4 bases, leaving 9 bases between the germline ends. CDR3 sequence reads: CASSPDVLYGYTF. DNA for the CDR3: TGTGCCAGCTCACCGGACGTACTCTATGGCTACACCTTC.

The rearrangement joins TRBV7-9 to TRBJ1-6; 9 nucleotides line up with TRBD1. CDR3 length equals 18 residues. Germline trimming cut 5 bases from V and 0 bases from J; bases unmatched to any gene: 8. Germline lookup yields CDR1 SEHNR and CDR2 FQNEAQ (reference sequence). Written as DNA, the CDR3 is TGTGCCAGCAGCCCAGGGACAGGGTCCCTCTCCTATAATTCACCCCTCCACTTT. This gives the protein CASSPGTGSLSYNSPLHF.

The chain has TRBV12-2 and TRBJ2-7; the table's TRBD2 call for D was not verified on the DNA. TRBV12-2 is designated a pseudogene. The CDR3 totals 17 residues. The CDR3 reads CASRLESGLAGAYEQYF. CDR3 bases: TGTGCAAGTCGCTTAGAATCGGGACTAGCGGGAGCCTACGAGCAGTACTTC.

The chain couples TRBV25-1 to TRBJ2-3, with 7 bases that match TRBD1. Germline V CDR1 and CDR2: MGHDK, SYGVNS. Trimming at V came to 0 bases and at J to 0 bases, leaving 3 bases not matched to a gene. The CDR3 consists of 16 residues. The CDR3 DNA reads as TGTGCCAGCAGTGAATATACGGGACAGAGCACAGATACGCAGTATTTT. Translated: CASSEYTGQSTDTQYF.